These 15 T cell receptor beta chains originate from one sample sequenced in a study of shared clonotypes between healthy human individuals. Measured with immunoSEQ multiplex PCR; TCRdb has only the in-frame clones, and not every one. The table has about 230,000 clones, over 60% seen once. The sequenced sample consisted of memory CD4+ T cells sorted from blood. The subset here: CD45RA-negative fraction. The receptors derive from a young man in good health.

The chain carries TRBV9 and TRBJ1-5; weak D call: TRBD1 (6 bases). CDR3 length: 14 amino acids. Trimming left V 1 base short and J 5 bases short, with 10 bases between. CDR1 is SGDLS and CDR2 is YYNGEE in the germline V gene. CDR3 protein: CASSVTGRYQPQHF. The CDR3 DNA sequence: TGTGCCAGCAGCGTAACAGGGAGATATCAGCCCCAGCATTTT.

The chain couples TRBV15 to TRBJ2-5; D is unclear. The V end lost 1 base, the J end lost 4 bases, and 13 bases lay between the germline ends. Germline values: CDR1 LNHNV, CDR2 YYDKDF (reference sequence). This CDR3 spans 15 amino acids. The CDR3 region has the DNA TGTGCCACCAGCAGAGGGGGTGCCCGCTCAGAGACCCAGTACTTC. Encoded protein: CATSRGGARSETQYF.

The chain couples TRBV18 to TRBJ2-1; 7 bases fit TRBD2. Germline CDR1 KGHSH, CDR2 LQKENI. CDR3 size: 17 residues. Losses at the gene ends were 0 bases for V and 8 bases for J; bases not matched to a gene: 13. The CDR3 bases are TGTGCCAGCTCACCACCTTCGGCGGGAGCGGCCCGGTATGAGCAGTTCTTC. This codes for CASSPPSAGAARYEQFF.

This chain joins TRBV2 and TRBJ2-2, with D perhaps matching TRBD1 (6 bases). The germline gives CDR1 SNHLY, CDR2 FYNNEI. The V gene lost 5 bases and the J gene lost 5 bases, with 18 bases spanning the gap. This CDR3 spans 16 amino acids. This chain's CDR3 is CASSLTGYLGTGELFF. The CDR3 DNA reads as TGTGCCAGCAGTTTAACAGGGTACTTGGGGACCGGGGAGCTGTTTTTT.

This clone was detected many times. The CDR3 is CASSPWTEAFF. CDR3 sequence (DNA): TGTGCCAGCAGCCCGTGGACTGAAGCTTTCTTT. The chain links TRBV2 to TRBJ1-1; D remains ambiguous. From germline, CDR1 is SNHLY and CDR2 FYNNEI. The V end was cut by 6 bases, the J end by 5 bases, with 7 bases between. CDR3 length: 11 amino acids.

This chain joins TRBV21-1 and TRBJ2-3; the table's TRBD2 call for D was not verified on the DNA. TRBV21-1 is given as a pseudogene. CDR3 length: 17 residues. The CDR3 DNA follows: TGTGCCAGCAGCAAACCGGGAGAGGGATCAAGCACAGATACGCAGTATTTT. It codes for CASSKPGEGSSTDTQYF.

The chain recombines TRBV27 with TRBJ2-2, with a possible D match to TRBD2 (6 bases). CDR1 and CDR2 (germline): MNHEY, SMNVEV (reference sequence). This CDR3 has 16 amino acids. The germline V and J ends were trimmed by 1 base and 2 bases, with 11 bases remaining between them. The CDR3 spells CASSLYQRVNTGELFF. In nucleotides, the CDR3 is TGTGCCAGCAGTTTATACCAGCGGGTTAACACCGGGGAGCTGTTTTTT.

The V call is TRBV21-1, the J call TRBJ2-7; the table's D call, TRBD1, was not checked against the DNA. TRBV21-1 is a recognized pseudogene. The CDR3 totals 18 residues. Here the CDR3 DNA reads TGTGCCAGCAGCACCCCGGGAGCGGAAACCGGGACAGGGGACGAGCAGTACTTC. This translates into CASSTPGAETGTGDEQYF.

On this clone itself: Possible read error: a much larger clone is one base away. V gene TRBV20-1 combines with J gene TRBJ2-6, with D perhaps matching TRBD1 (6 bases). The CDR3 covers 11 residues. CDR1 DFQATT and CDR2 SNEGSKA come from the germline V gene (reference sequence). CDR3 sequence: CSAMGANILTF. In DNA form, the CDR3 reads TGCAGTGCTATGGGGGCCAACATCCTGACTTTC.

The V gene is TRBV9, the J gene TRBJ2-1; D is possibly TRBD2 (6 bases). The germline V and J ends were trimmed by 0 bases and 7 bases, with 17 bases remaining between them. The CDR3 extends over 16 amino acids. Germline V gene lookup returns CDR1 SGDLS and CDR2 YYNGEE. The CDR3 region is CASSVGTGRRGNEQFF. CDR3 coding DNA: TGTGCCAGCAGCGTAGGCACGGGACGTCGGGGGAATGAGCAGTTCTTC.

The CDR3 protein is CASSQVTGKRAYNEQFF. The CDR3 DNA reads TGCGCCAGCAGCCAAGTAACCGGGAAGCGGGCCTACAATGAGCAGTTCTTC. This chain uses TRBV4-3 with TRBJ2-1; tentative D call: TRBD2 (6 bases). CDR1 is LGHNA and CDR2 is YSLEER in the germline V gene. Trimming pared 1 base from V and 2 bases from J, leaving 15 bases between. The CDR3 covers 17 residues.

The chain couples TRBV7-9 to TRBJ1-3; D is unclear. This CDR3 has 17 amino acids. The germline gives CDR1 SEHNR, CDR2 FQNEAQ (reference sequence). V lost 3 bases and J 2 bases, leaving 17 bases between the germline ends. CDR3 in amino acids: CASSFSSGQAAGNTIYF. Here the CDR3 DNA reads TGTGCCAGCAGCTTTAGTTCCGGGCAGGCGGCTGGAAACACCATATATTTT.

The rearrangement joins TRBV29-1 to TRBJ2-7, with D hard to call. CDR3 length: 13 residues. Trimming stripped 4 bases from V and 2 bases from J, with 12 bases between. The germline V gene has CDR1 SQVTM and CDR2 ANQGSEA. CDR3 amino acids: CSVGPLGAYEQYF. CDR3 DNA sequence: TGCAGCGTTGGCCCCCTTGGGGCCTACGAGCAGTACTTC.

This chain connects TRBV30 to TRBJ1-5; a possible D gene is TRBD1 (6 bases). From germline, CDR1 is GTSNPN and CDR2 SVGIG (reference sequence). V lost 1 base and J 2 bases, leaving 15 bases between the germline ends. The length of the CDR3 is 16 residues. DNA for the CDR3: TGTGCCTGGAGTGCAAATCAGGGGCGAGGCAATCAGCCCCAGCATTTT. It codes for CAWSANQGRGNQPQHF.

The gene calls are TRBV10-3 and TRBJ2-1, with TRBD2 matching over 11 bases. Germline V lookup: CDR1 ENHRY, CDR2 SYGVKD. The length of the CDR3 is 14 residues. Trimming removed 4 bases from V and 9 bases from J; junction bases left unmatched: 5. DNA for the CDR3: TGTGCCATCAGTGCACTAGCGGGAGAATCTGAGCAGTTCTTC. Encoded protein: CAISALAGESEQFF.